The 10 T cell receptor beta chains below were found in one sample sequenced in a study of shared clonotypes between healthy human individuals. Only in-frame clones appear in the TCRdb table, and some are missing; sequencing was by immunoSEQ multiplex PCR. The data hold roughly 680,000 clones, with around 70% observed a single time. The sample comprised memory CD4+ T cells sorted from blood. Regarding subset: CD45RA-negative fraction. All receptors come from a woman aged 25-40 years in good health.

This clone was seen only a few times. The V and J genes are TRBV6-1 and TRBJ2-7; D ambiguous. V lost 1 base, J lost 4 bases, and 11 bases lay in between. CDR3 length: 14 amino acids. Germline CDR1 reads MNHNS; CDR2 reads SASEGT. The CDR3 region has the DNA TGTGCCAGCAGTGAAGGGGGTGATCCGTACGAGCAGTACTTC. This codes for CASSEGGDPYEQYF.

The chain has TRBV6-4 and TRBJ1-1; D might be TRBD1 (5 bases). Germline-derived CDR1 and CDR2 are MRHNA and SNTAGT. Trimming removed 6 bases at V and 1 base at J, with 12 bases between. The CDR3 contains 14 residues. The CDR3 nucleotides are TGTGCCAGCAGGGGTGGGACCTCGAACACTGAAGCTTTCTTT. This gives the protein CASRGGTSNTEAFF.

The rearrangement uses TRBV21-1 and TRBJ2-5; no DNA check was done on the table's D call, TRBD1. TRBV21-1 is an annotated pseudogene. This CDR3 region has 13 residues. CDR3: CATYSGGKETQYF. CDR3 sequence (DNA): TGTGCCACCTACTCAGGGGGTAAGGAGACCCAGTACTTC.

There are a few counts of this clone. The chain links TRBV5-1 to TRBJ1-3, with a weak D call TRBD1 (5 bases). Trimming pared 3 bases from V and 0 bases from J, leaving 10 bases between. Germline V lookup: CDR1 SGHRS, CDR2 YFSETQ. The CDR3 is 15 residues long. The CDR3 nucleotides are TGCGCCAGCAGCTCTAAGGGGAGCTCTGGAAACACCATATATTTT. Its protein is CASSSKGSSGNTIYF.

The V and J genes are TRBV7-2 and TRBJ1-5; no definite D call. The length of the CDR3 is 15 residues. V lost 6 bases and J 1 base, leaving 13 bases between the germline ends. Germline V gene sequence: CDR1 SGHTA, CDR2 FQGNSA. In DNA form, the CDR3 reads TGTGCCAGCAGTTGGTGGGGTTCGAGCAATCAGCCCCAGCATTTT. This encodes CASSWWGSSNQPQHF.

The gene calls are TRBV29-1 and TRBJ2-5; tentatively, D is TRBD2 (5 bases). The CDR3 spans 13 residues. The germline gives CDR1 SQVTM, CDR2 ANQGSEA. V dropped 4 bases and J dropped 1 base, with 10 bases sitting between them. This CDR3 reads CSVVGGLQETQYF. The CDR3 region has the DNA TGCAGCGTTGTAGGCGGACTCCAAGAGACCCAGTACTTC.

This chain links TRBV10-2 with TRBJ1-5; the D is unclear. The ends were cut back, 1 base at V and 1 base at J, with 5 bases in the middle. The CDR3 is 14 amino acids. Germline V gene sequence: CDR1 WSHSY, CDR2 SAAADI. The CDR3 DNA is TGCGCCAGCAGTGAGTATACGAGCAATCAGCCCCAGCATTTT. Residues: CASSEYTSNQPQHF.

The chain uses TRBV7-2 and TRBJ1-4, with D unclear. Germline V gene lookup returns CDR1 SGHTA and CDR2 FQGNSA. Deletions cut 3 bases from V and 5 bases from J, with 10 bases between. This CDR3 contains 14 residues. The CDR3 DNA sequence: TGTGCCAGCAGCTTGACAAACAAGAATGAAAAACTGTTTTTT. This codes for CASSLTNKNEKLFF.

In this sample, this clone turned up a few times. The rearrangement links TRBV11-2 to TRBJ2-3, with 11 bases identical to TRBD2. V gave up 4 bases and J gave up 5 bases; unmatched junction bases: 5. In germline, CDR1 is SGHAT, CDR2 FQNNGV. The CDR3 loop spans 15 amino acids. The CDR3 DNA reads TGTGCCAGCAGCTCCCTGACTAGCGGGAAAGATACGCAGTATTTT. Protein: CASSSLTSGKDTQYF.

The J gene is TRBJ1-1, the V gene TRBV28; TRBD1 is a possible D gene (5 bases). V lost 3 bases, J lost 8 bases, and 7 bases lay in between. The CDR3 extends over 11 amino acids. Germline V lookup: CDR1 MDHEN, CDR2 SYDVKM. CDR3 residues: CASSLKGEAFF. The DNA of the CDR3 is TGTGCCAGCAGTTTGAAGGGGGAAGCTTTCTTT.